The rows below give T cell receptor beta chains drawn from one sample of a study of T-cell memory formation after mild COVID-19. Via MiXCR, TCRdb re-called the 5' RACE reads, giving one row per CDR3 protein. The sample has 350,000 to 500,000 distinct CDR3 sequences; 23% are singletons. The specimen sequenced was PBMCs or a T cell subset sorted from them (not recorded which). The receptors were gathered from an adult woman who had mild COVID-19 (a few samples of this study predate the infection). Cell type and time point are not known. The conserved cysteine and the conserved F or W are not part of the CDR3 here.

V	J	CDR3
TRBV7-9	TRBJ1-3	ASSLGQGERNTIY
TRBV10-3	TRBJ2-7	AISEDRAGWTYEQY
TRBV5-1	TRBJ2-3	ASSLMQGGDTQY
TRBV6-5	TRBJ2-1	ASSYRDRSYNEQF
TRBV20-1	TRBJ2-3	SGTGPGTQY
TRBV24-1	TRBJ2-7	ATSSREGTHEQY
TRBV6-2/TRBV6-3	TRBJ2-3	ASSYGGDRGRY
TRBV5-1	TRBJ2-5	ASSLVGGLYQETQY
TRBV25-1	TRBJ1-2	ASSEQGPNYGYT
TRBV7-6	TRBJ1-6	ASSRGGVSYNSPLH
TRBV19	TRBJ2-4	ASSKLAGVAKNIQY
TRBV9	TRBJ2-7	ASSVASRGNEQY
TRBV7-9	TRBJ2-6	ASSLVAGGVSGANVLT
TRBV14	TRBJ2-7	ASSEGLALAYEQY
TRBV2	TRBJ1-6	ASRPDNSPLH
TRBV5-1	TRBJ2-3	ASSLSRADTQY
TRBV5-1	TRBJ2-3	ASSLAFSGTDTQY
TRBV10-3	TRBJ1-6	AISDRDSSYNSPLH
TRBV6-6	TRBJ2-3	ASSYFPSTDTQY
TRBV29-1	TRBJ2-3	SVAAGTTDTQY
TRBV4-1	TRBJ2-3	ASSQVQGGPPSTDTQY
TRBV7-6	TRBJ2-7	ASSSPGQGPYEQY
TRBV24-1	TRBJ2-7	ATSSSTGAIYEQY
TRBV6-2/TRBV6-3	TRBJ2-1	ASTNRDREGGQF
TRBV19	TRBJ1-1	ASSPPGAVAEAF
TRBV19	TRBJ2-7	ASSPWGGEQY
TRBV30	TRBJ1-2	AWSIAGESYGYT
TRBV5-6	TRBJ2-7	ASRAGFQGLYEQY
TRBV7-9	TRBJ2-3	ASSLGAGGLDTQY
TRBV7-8	TRBJ2-7	ASSPGQTSSYEQY
TRBV24-1	TRBJ2-1	ATSDLPSGDEQF
TRBV2	TRBJ2-5	ASAGTANAQY
TRBV5-6	TRBJ1-5	ASSLKKQPQH
TRBV10-3	TRBJ2-7	AISSGGGEQY
TRBV27	TRBJ2-1	ASSLIGTSSYNEQF
TRBV7-9	TRBJ1-2	ASSPRDRERSYT
TRBV5-1	TRBJ1-1	ASSLWVQNTEAF
TRBV3-1	TRBJ2-5	ASSPTSGSGY
TRBV5-1	TRBJ2-5	ASSFWGLETQY
TRBV12-3/TRBV12-4	TRBJ2-7	ASSLAGQPNYEQY
TRBV7-9	TRBJ1-2	ASSLDGAGYT
TRBV12-3/TRBV12-4	TRBJ1-1	ASSFPRAEAF
TRBV12-3/TRBV12-4	TRBJ2-2	ASSSPGQGNTGELF
TRBV6-2/TRBV6-3	TRBJ2-1	ASSPQGQIGEQF
TRBV18	TRBJ2-1	ASSPPEVDEQF
TRBV7-2	TRBJ2-3	ATSGGPLTSGSSTDTQY
TRBV4-2	TRBJ1-2	ASTSETGNDYT
TRBV7-6	TRBJ2-3	ASSNPDTQY
TRBV5-5	TRBJ1-2	ASSLSLQGGYT
TRBV5-5	TRBJ1-1	ASSLGRGWTEAF
TRBV29-1	TRBJ2-1	SVEWRNNEQF
TRBV20-1	TRBJ2-2	SARGGREENTGELF